This T cell receptor (beta chain) was found in a study of beta chain features in type 1 diabetes. Study overall: Examination spanned around 110,000,000 sorted cells from all samples. General study findings and limits: Patients with Type 1 diabetes showed moderately but significantly shorter TCRB CDR3s in all four CD4+ subsets.

As concerns this clone: The antigen remains undetermined.

All sorted populations exceeded 95% purity. The authors reverse transcribed all of the isolated RNA, so sequencing captured expressed TCRB transcripts. Measured with immunoSEQ multiplex PCR; TCRdb has only the in-frame clones, and not every one. The repertoire consists of approximately 270,000 clones, with roughly an eighth occurring once and the leading ten covering 0.017%. The V end was cut by 4 bases, the J end by 7 bases, with 13 bases between. CDR3 length equals 14 residues. The germline V gene has CDR1 PRHDT and CDR2 FYEKMQ (reference sequence). The chain links TRBV13 to TRBJ1-4; D might be TRBD1 (5 bases). The sequenced sample consisted of naive CD4+ T cells from blood. The receptor's source is a man in his thirties or forties with type 1 diabetes. The CDR3 loop reads CASSSQGSSEKLFF. The CDR3, as DNA: TGTGCCAGCAGCTCCCAGGGTAGTAGTGAAAAACTGTTTTTT.